The 26 T cell receptor beta chains below were found in one sample sequenced in a study of naive and memory T cell subsets. Findings and caveats of the study: Possibly reflecting memory cells re-expressing CD45RA, a few larger clonotypes occurred in naive repertoires, especially CD8.

An equimolar mix of two oligonucleotides served as the beta constant-region primer for TRBC1 and TRBC2. Ligated cDNA was amplified by four rounds of PCR with nested alpha and beta constant-region primers and SP2. Each CDR3 protein gets one entry after TCRdb re-called the UMI-ligation and nested PCR reads with MiXCR. The table includes about 150,000 distinct CDR3 sequences, roughly 23% detected once. No antigens are known for them. The sequenced material came from naive CD4+ T cells from blood. These receptors were obtained from a human donor in good health.

J is TRBJ1-2 and V is TRBV5-1, with D possibly being TRBD1 (6 bases). The germline V and J ends were trimmed by 0 bases and 4 bases, with 13 bases remaining between them. The CDR3 is 15 residues long. The germline gives CDR1 SGHRS, CDR2 YFSETQ. The CDR3 DNA reads as TGCGCCAGCAGCTTGGAAGGGGGAGAAGGCTATGGCTACACCTTC. It specifies CASSLEGGEGYGYTF.

In its sample, this clonotype was seen a few times. V usage is TRBV3-1 and J usage is TRBJ1-2; D is unresolved. The CDR3 has 11 residues. Germline CDR1 is LGHDT and CDR2 is YNNKEL (reference sequence). V was trimmed by 1 base and J by 5 bases, leaving 2 bases between them. The CDR3 DNA reads as TGTGCCAGCAGCCAAGGTTATGGCTACACCTTC. Amino acid sequence: CASSQGYGYTF.

The chain is built from TRBV10-3 and TRBJ2-3; D ambiguous. Germline V gene sequence: CDR1 ENHRY, CDR2 SYGVKD. The CDR3 runs 17 residues. V was cut by 1 base and J by 0 bases, with 14 bases left in between. The CDR3 sequence is CAISEFAAAASTDTQYF. CDR3 in DNA: TGTGCCATCAGTGAGTTTGCGGCAGCAGCTAGCACAGATACGCAGTATTTT.

The chain employs TRBV6-1 and TRBJ1-2; D not certain. Germline V gene lookup returns CDR1 MNHNS and CDR2 SASEGT. The CDR3 has 12 residues. V lost 4 bases to trimming and J lost 8 bases, with 11 bases between them. For the CDR3, the DNA is TGTGCCAGCAGTGTGTCACAGTACGGCTACACCTTC. This codes for CASSVSQYGYTF.

This clonotype occurred a few times. The chain links TRBV14 to TRBJ2-2; D remains ambiguous. The CDR3 is 14 amino acids. In germline, CDR1 is SGHDN, CDR2 FVKESK. The V and J ends lost 5 bases and 6 bases respectively, with 13 bases between them. The CDR3 sequence: CASSGQSGAGELFF. The CDR3 region has the DNA TGTGCCAGCAGCGGGCAGTCGGGTGCCGGGGAGCTGTTTTTT.

This clonotype was seen at least ten times. The rearrangement joins TRBV20-1 to TRBJ1-2; D is possibly TRBD1 (5 bases). Germline CDR1 and CDR2: DFQATT and SNEGSKA (reference sequence). V was cut by 2 bases and J by 1 base, with 20 bases left in between. The CDR3 spans 17 residues. The CDR3 region has the DNA TGCAGTGCTAGACCAGGTTGGAATCGACAGCTTAACTATGGCTACACCTTC. Translated: CSARPGWNRQLNYGYTF.

The CDR3 is CASSLVPAGGGGEKLFF. In nucleotides, the CDR3 is TGCGCCAGCAGCTTGGTCCCGGCAGGAGGTGGTGGTGAAAAACTGTTTTTT. This chain uses TRBV5-1 with TRBJ1-4; D is ambiguous. Germline V CDR1 and CDR2: SGHRS, YFSETQ. CDR3 length: 17 residues. Trimming shortened V by 0 bases and J by 7 bases, and 19 bases separated the two germline ends.

The chain couples TRBV28 to TRBJ2-7; D possibly corresponds to TRBD2 (5 bases). The length of the CDR3 is 14 residues. Germline assignment: CDR1 MDHEN and CDR2 SYDVKM. V was pared by 5 bases and J by 1 base, with 12 bases between. The CDR3 bases are TGTGCCAGCAGTACCCGGAGGAGATCCTACGAGCAGTACTTC. Translation gives CASSTRRRSYEQYF.

This clonotype was recorded a few times. The chain recombines TRBV29-1 with TRBJ2-3, with 11 bases that match TRBD2. The germline V gene encodes CDR1 SQVTM and CDR2 ANQGSEA. The CDR3 is made up of 14 amino acids. Germline trimming cut 8 bases from V and 0 bases from J; bases unmatched to any gene: 4. The CDR3 spells CSSRTSGSTDTQYF. CDR3 bases: TGCAGCTCTCGGACTAGCGGGAGCACAGATACGCAGTATTTT.

The genes are TRBV6-6 and TRBJ2-7, with D possibly TRBD1 on 5 matching bases. CDR1 is MNHNY and CDR2 is SVGAGI in the germline V gene (reference sequence). Deletions cut 8 bases from V and 7 bases from J, with 12 bases between. The CDR3 has 11 amino acids. CDR3: CASGARREQYF. In DNA form, the CDR3 reads TGTGCCAGCGGGGCTCGGCGAGAGCAGTACTTC.

A few counts support this clonotype. CDR3 loop: CASSPGGRGSYEQYF. Here the CDR3 DNA reads TGTGCCAGCAGCCCCGGTGGCAGGGGATCCTACGAGCAGTACTTC. The chain uses TRBV5-4 and TRBJ2-7; D is possibly TRBD1 (6 bases). This CDR3 has 15 residues. CDR1 is SGHNT and CDR2 is YYREEE in the germline V gene (reference sequence). Deletions cut 4 bases from V and 1 base from J, with 15 bases between.

There are a few counts of this clonotype. The gene calls are TRBV7-2 and TRBJ1-1; D remains unclear. Trimming stripped 5 bases from V and 1 base from J, with 14 bases between. The CDR3 is 15 residues long. Per germline, CDR1 SGHTA and CDR2 FQGNSA. For the CDR3, the DNA is TGTGCCAGCAGCCCCCAACAGATACCGAACACTGAAGCTTTCTTT. Protein: CASSPQQIPNTEAFF.

This sequence joins TRBV5-1 and TRBJ2-5; maybe TRBD2 (6 bases). The CDR3 length is 15 residues. CDR1 is SGHRS, CDR2 YFSETQ, per germline. V was shortened by 1 base and J by 2 bases, with 12 bases between the two germline ends. The CDR3 protein is CASSLLQAGQETQYF. CDR3 in DNA: TGCGCCAGCAGCTTGTTACAGGCGGGACAAGAGACCCAGTACTTC.

CDR3 in amino acids: CASSERGREQFF. The CDR3 DNA sequence: TGTGCCAGCAGCGAAAGAGGGAGAGAGCAGTTCTTC. The chain uses TRBV11-2 and TRBJ2-1; D is perhaps TRBD2 (5 bases). The CDR3 length is 12 residues. The ends were cut back, 5 bases at V and 10 bases at J, with 12 bases in the middle. From germline, CDR1 is SGHAT and CDR2 FQNNGV.

The genes are TRBV20-1 and TRBJ2-1, with TRBD2 identical over 9 bases. CDR1 is DFQATT and CDR2 is SNEGSKA in the germline V gene (reference sequence). The CDR3 sequence is 16 residues long. With 4 bases clipped from V and 7 bases from J, the junction kept 14 bases outside the gene matches. The CDR3 DNA follows: TGCAGTGCTACACGGGGTAGCGGGAGCCTAGGGAATGAGCAGTTCTTC. Protein sequence: CSATRGSGSLGNEQFF.

V gene TRBV6-6 combines with J gene TRBJ2-2; TRBD1 might be the D (6 bases). Germline V gene data show CDR1 as MNHNY and CDR2 as SVGAGI (reference sequence). CDR3 length: 16 residues. Trimming took off 2 bases at V and 6 bases at J, with 16 bases between the two ends. The CDR3, as DNA: TGTGCCAGCAGTTACGGGCAGGGGAGTTACGCCGGGGAGCTGTTTTTT. This gives the protein CASSYGQGSYAGELFF.

This chain joins TRBV27 and TRBJ2-1; 9 bases line up with TRBD2. CDR3 length: 15 amino acids. The germline V gene has CDR1 MNHEY and CDR2 SMNVEV (reference sequence). J was trimmed by 4 bases and V by 6 bases; bases with no gene match: 7. For the CDR3, the DNA is TGTGCCAGCAGCCTTAAGGGACTAGCATACAATGAGCAGTTCTTC. Residues: CASSLKGLAYNEQFF.

For this clonotype: One junction end does not reproduce the germline sequence, and a read error may be involved. This rearrangement joins TRBV11-2 to TRBJ2-7; no clear D gene. The germline V gene has CDR1 SGHAT and CDR2 FQNNGV. CDR3 length: 12 amino acids. The CDR3 reads CASSLGGTWYGF. The CDR3 DNA is TGTGCCAGCAGCTTAGGAGGCACCTGGTACGGCTTC.

This clonotype has more than one count but fewer than ten. CDR3 in amino acids: CATSASEATNEKLFF. The DNA for the CDR3 is TGTGCCACCAGTGCTTCGGAAGCAACTAATGAAAAACTGTTTTTT. The rearrangement links TRBV24-1 to TRBJ1-4; no reliable D call. Trimming shortened V by 5 bases and J by 0 bases, and 9 bases separated the two germline ends. The CDR3 contains 15 residues. Germline values: CDR1 KGHDR, CDR2 SFDVKD.

The genes are TRBV3-1 and TRBJ2-4, with 9 bases lining up with TRBD2. Trimming took 4 bases from V and 5 from J; bases not matched to a gene: 3. Germline values: CDR1 LGHDT, CDR2 YNNKEL (reference sequence). The CDR3 is 14 residues long. The CDR3 loop reads CASSPLAGENIQYF. The CDR3 DNA sequence: TGTGCCAGCAGCCCTTTAGCGGGAGAAAACATTCAGTACTTC. The full variable domain, in which reference TRBV3-1 and TRBJ2-4 provide the parts outside the CDR3, is DTAVSQTPKYLVTQMGNDKSIKCEQNLGHDTMYWYKQDSKKFLKIMFSYNNKELIINETVPNRFSPKSPDKAHLNLHINSLELGDSAVYFCASSPLAGENIQYFGAGTRLSVL.

This clonotype appeared a few times. J is TRBJ2-1 and V is TRBV12-5; the D gene is possibly TRBD2 (6 bases). V lost 6 bases, J lost 9 bases, and 12 bases lay in between. Germline V CDR1 and CDR2: LGHNT, FRNRAP. The CDR3 contains 12 residues. CDR3 nucleotides: TGTGCTAGTGGCACGGGAGCGGGTGAGCAGTTCTTC. Protein: CASGTGAGEQFF.

The CDR3 DNA reads as TGCGCCAGCAGCTCTCTGGGGTCTAGCGGCTACAATGAGCAGTTCTTC. It codes for CASSSLGSSGYNEQFF. The chain employs TRBV5-1 and TRBJ2-1; 7 bases are shared with TRBD2. After removal of 3 bases from V and 3 bases from J, the junction contained 9 bases not matched to a gene. The CDR3 consists of 16 residues. Looked up from germline, CDR1 is SGHRS and CDR2 is YFSETQ.

This clonotype occurred a few times. This chain links TRBV30 with TRBJ2-1, with 8 bases lining up with TRBD1. This CDR3 comprises 17 residues. V shed 2 bases and J 7 bases; nucleotides not matched to a gene: 16. Germline CDR1 is GTSNPN and CDR2 is SVGIG (reference sequence). The CDR3 DNA follows: TGTGCCTGGAGTTATCCTTGGGGACAGGCAAAAGGAAATGAGCAGTTCTTC. Its protein is CAWSYPWGQAKGNEQFF.

This chain connects TRBV20-1 to TRBJ2-4, with TRBD1 identical over 10 bases. Trimming removed 6 bases from V and 6 bases from J; junction bases left unmatched: 5. From germline, CDR1 is DFQATT and CDR2 SNEGSKA (reference sequence). This CDR3 is 13 amino acids long. CDR3 protein: CSARQGAGNIQYF. CDR3 coding DNA: TGCAGTGCCCGACAGGGGGCGGGAAACATTCAGTACTTC.

The J gene is TRBJ2-1, the V gene TRBV5-1; 11 bases are a match to TRBD2. J gave up 7 bases and V 4 bases, and 13 bases lay outside the gene matches. Germline CDR1 SGHRS, CDR2 YFSETQ. This CDR3 region has 17 residues. The CDR3 coding sequence is TGCGCCAGCAGCCCGGGACTAGCGGCGCCTACTGTAAATGAGCAGTTCTTC. This codes for CASSPGLAAPTVNEQFF.

The chain combines TRBV5-1 with TRBJ2-1; no clear D. The V gene lost 4 bases and the J gene lost 8 bases, with 7 bases spanning the gap. Germline loops: CDR1 SGHRS, CDR2 YFSETQ. This CDR3 region has 11 residues. Here the CDR3 reads CASSGPDEQFF. The CDR3 region has the DNA TGCGCCAGCAGCGGACCAGATGAGCAGTTCTTC.